Shown below are 12 T cell receptor beta chains from a single sample sequenced in a study of blood T cell repertoires in COVID-19. Profiled with immunoSEQ multiplex PCR; TCRdb holds only in-frame clones, not every one. The sample records about 200,000 clones, roughly 85% being singletons. Sample: peripheral blood. These receptors were taken from a man between 25 and 39 years old who had recovered from COVID-19.

The rearrangement links TRBV4-1 to TRBJ1-3; the D gene is possibly TRBD1 (6 bases). Germline V lookup: CDR1 MGHRA, CDR2 YSYEKL. The CDR3 sequence is 17 residues long. V was clipped by 0 bases and J by 1 base, with 13 bases between them. This chain's CDR3 is CASSQERQGISGNTIYF. DNA of the CDR3: TGCGCCAGCAGCCAAGAACGTCAGGGGATTTCTGGAAACACCATATATTTT.

This chain connects TRBV6-6 to TRBJ2-2; D remains unclear. CDR3 length equals 15 residues. CDR1 is MNHNY, CDR2 SVGAGI, per germline (reference sequence). V gave up 4 bases and J gave up 5 bases, with 14 bases separating them. The CDR3: CASSFSTGWTGELFF. The CDR3 DNA reads as TGTGCCAGCAGTTTCTCGACTGGTTGGACCGGGGAGCTGTTTTTT.

This chain joins TRBV6-5 and TRBJ2-2; TRBD1 aligns across 9 bases. With 6 bases clipped from V and 7 bases from J, the junction kept 9 bases outside the gene matches. This CDR3 spans 15 amino acids. Germline values: CDR1 MNHEY, CDR2 SVGAGI. CDR3 region: CASRRPGQGHGELFF. In DNA form, the CDR3 reads TGTGCCAGCAGAAGACCGGGACAGGGCCACGGGGAGCTGTTTTTT.

This clone was seen just once. The chain has TRBV21-1 and TRBJ1-2; the D segment call TRBD1 is taken from the table without a DNA check. TRBV21-1 corresponds to a pseudogene. The CDR3 is 22 residues long. The CDR3 nucleotides read TGTGCCAGCAGCAAAGTAAGGGGAATGGCGGCAAGGCGAAAAACACGTAACTATGGCTACACCTTC. Amino acids: CASSKVRGMAARRKTRNYGYTF.

This rearrangement joins TRBV6-5 to TRBJ2-2; 8 bases are shared with TRBD1. Germline-derived CDR1 and CDR2 are MNHEY and SVGAGI. V was clipped by 2 bases and J by 3 bases; unmatched bases: 2. The CDR3 loop spans 15 amino acids. The CDR3 DNA reads TGTGCCAGCAGTTACGGGACAGGACACACCGGGGAGCTGTTTTTT. Translation gives CASSYGTGHTGELFF.

The chain couples TRBV15 to TRBJ1-5, with no clear D. Trimming left V 0 bases short and J 11 bases short, with 8 bases between. The CDR3 runs to 12 residues. Germline values: CDR1 LNHNV, CDR2 YYDKDF (reference sequence). The chain's CDR3 is CATSRDRVAQHF. The CDR3 DNA is TGTGCCACCAGCAGAGATCGAGTAGCCCAGCATTTT. Variable domain in full (rest from reference TRBV15 and TRBJ1-5): DAMVIQNPRYQVTQFGKPVTLSCSQTLNHNVMYWYQQKSSQAPKLLFHYYDKDFNNEADTPDNFQSRRPNTSFCFLDIRSPGLGDTAMYLCATSRDRVAQHFGDGTRLSIL.

The chain recombines TRBV5-6 with TRBJ2-1; D uncertain. The CDR3 loop spans 11 amino acids. V lost 1 base to trimming and J lost 10 bases, with 6 bases between them. Germline V gene lookup returns CDR1 SGHDT and CDR2 YYEEEE. The CDR3 sequence is CASSLPREQFF. The CDR3 DNA reads TGTGCCAGCAGCTTGCCGAGGGAGCAGTTCTTC.

A single count supports this clone. The CDR3 DNA sequence: TGTGCCATCATCCGCGGGGAGAACACCGGGGAGCTGTTTTTT. It is translated as CAIIRGENTGELFF. V gene TRBV10-3 combines with J gene TRBJ2-2; maybe TRBD2 (6 bases). Trimming removed 7 bases from V and 1 base from J, with 10 bases in between. Germline loops: CDR1 ENHRY, CDR2 SYGVKD. The CDR3 has 14 amino acids.

V usage is TRBV29-1 and J usage is TRBJ2-1; the D gene is possibly TRBD2 (7 bases). The CDR3 extends over 15 amino acids. With 6 bases removed from V and 4 bases from J, the gap between germline ends came to 19 bases. CDR1 and CDR2 from the germline V gene are SQVTM and ANQGSEA. CDR3 sequence: CSVSLGGGLYNEQFF. The CDR3 DNA sequence: TGCAGCGTCTCCCTGGGGGGGGGCCTATACAATGAGCAGTTCTTC.

In its sample, this clone was seen once. The V and J genes are TRBV5-5 and TRBJ2-3, with TRBD2 matching 13 bases. Per germline, CDR1 SGHKS and CDR2 YYEKEE (reference sequence). This CDR3 has 18 amino acids. Losses at the gene ends were 0 bases for V and 4 bases for J; bases not matched to a gene: 8. The CDR3: CASSLGSLAGGPPDTQYF. The CDR3 DNA sequence: TGTGCCAGCAGCTTGGGGTCACTAGCGGGGGGGCCCCCAGATACGCAGTATTTT.

The rearrangement uses TRBV2 and TRBJ2-7; D perhaps matches TRBD1 (6 bases). This CDR3 is 13 amino acids long. Trimming stripped 11 bases from V and 3 bases from J, with 17 bases between. Germline CDR1 reads SNHLY; CDR2 reads FYNNEI. In nucleotides, the CDR3 is TGTGCCGCCCAAAGGCAGGGGATCTACGAGCAGTACTTC. Its protein product is CAAQRQGIYEQYF. Variable domain in full (rest from reference TRBV2 and TRBJ2-7): EPEVTQTPSHQVTQMGQEVILRCVPISNHLYFYWYRQILGQKVEFLVSFYNNEISEKSEIFDDQFSVERPDGSNFTLKIRSTKLEDSAMYFCAAQRQGIYEQYFGPGTRLTVT.

The J gene is TRBJ2-5, the V gene TRBV11-2, with TRBD2 as a possible D gene (6 bases). V lost 0 bases, J lost 4 bases, and 15 bases lay in between. The CDR3 sequence is 16 residues long. Germline lookup yields CDR1 SGHAT and CDR2 FQNNGV. CDR3 region: CASSLEASWRVETQYF. The CDR3 nucleotides read TGTGCCAGCAGCTTAGAGGCTAGCTGGAGGGTAGAGACCCAGTACTTC.